The source of this T cell receptor beta chain is a study of T cell repertoires in cytomegalovirus infection. Background on the study: Both CMV infection and a matching HLA type were indicated by public TCR beta signatures. The study's findings and limits: CMV carriers with the relevant HLA were identified by cumulative public TCR beta family frequency. HLA-C-restricted CMV-specific TCR beta clonotypes were dominant in the ex vivo response.

TCRdb redid the calling of the reads with MiXCR, one entry per CDR3 protein. The repertoire consists of about 190,000 distinct CDR3 sequences, with roughly 30% occurring once and the leading ten covering 31%. This clonotype was recorded a few times. Its antigen is still unknown. Germline V gives CDR1 SEHNR, CDR2 FQNEAQ (reference sequence). The CDR3 has 13 residues. V gave up 5 bases and J gave up 11 bases; unmatched junction bases: 8. The origin of this receptor is a human donor in good health (CMV status not recorded). Some clones in this sample may be carry-over from other donors' samples. The gene calls are TRBV7-9 and TRBJ1-5, with TRBD1 matching over 8 bases. Sequencing used PBMCs. The CDR3 nucleotides are TGTGCCAGCAGCGGACAGGGAGGGTCGGCCCAGCATTTT. It yields the protein CASSGQGGSAQHF.